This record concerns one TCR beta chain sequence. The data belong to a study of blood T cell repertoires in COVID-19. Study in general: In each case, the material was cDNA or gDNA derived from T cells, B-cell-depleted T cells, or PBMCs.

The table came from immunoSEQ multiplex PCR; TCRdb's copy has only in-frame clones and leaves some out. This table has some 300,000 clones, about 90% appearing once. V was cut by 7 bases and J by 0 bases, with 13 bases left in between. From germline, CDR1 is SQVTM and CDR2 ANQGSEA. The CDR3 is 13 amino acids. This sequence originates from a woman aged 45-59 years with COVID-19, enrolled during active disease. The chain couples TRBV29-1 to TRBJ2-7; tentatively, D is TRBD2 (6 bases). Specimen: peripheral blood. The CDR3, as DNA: TGCAGCGCCGGGACTGATAGCTCCTACGAGCAGTACTTC. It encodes CSAGTDSSYEQYF.